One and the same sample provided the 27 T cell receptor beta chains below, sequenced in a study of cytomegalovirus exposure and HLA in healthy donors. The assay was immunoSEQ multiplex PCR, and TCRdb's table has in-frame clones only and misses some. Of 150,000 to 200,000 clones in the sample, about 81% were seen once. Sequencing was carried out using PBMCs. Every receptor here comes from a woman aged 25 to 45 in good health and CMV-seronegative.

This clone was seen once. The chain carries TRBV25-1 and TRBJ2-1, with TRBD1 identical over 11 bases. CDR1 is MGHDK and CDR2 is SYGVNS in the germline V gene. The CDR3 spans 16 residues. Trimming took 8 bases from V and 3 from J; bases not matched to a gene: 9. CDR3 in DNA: TGTGCCAGCCACCGGGTGGGGACAGGGGGCTACAATGAGCAGTTCTTC. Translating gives CASHRVGTGGYNEQFF.

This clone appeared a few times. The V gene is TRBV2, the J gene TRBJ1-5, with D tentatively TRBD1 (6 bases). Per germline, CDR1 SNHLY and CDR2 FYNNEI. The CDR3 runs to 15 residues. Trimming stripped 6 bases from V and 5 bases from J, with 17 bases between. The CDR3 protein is CASRRDQGYYQPQHF. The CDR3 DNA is TGTGCCAGCAGACGGGACCAGGGGTATTATCAGCCCCAGCATTTT.

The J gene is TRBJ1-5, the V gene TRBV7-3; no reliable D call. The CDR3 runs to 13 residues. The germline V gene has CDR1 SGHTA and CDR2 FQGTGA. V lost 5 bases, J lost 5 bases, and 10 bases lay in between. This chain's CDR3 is CASSLGFDQPQHF. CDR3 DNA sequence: TGTGCCAGCAGCCTAGGCTTTGATCAGCCCCAGCATTTT. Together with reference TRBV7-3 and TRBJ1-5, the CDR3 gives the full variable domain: GAGVSQTPSNKVTEKGKYVELRCDPISGHTALYWYRQSLGQGPEFLIYFQGTGAADDSGLPNDRFFAVRPEGSVSTLKIQRTERGDSAVYLCASSLGFDQPQHFGDGTRLSIL.

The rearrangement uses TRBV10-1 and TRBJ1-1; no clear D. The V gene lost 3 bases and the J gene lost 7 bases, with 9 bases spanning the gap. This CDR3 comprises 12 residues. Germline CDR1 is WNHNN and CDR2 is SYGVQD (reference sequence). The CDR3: CASSDPGYEAFF. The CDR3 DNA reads TGCGCCAGCAGTGATCCAGGCTATGAAGCTTTCTTT.

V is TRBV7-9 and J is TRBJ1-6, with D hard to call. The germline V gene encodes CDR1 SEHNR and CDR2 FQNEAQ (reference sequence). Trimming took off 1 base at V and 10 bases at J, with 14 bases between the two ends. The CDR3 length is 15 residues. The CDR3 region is CASSLVDIPYSPLHF. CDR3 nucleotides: TGTGCCAGCAGCTTAGTCGACATCCCATACTCACCCCTCCACTTT.

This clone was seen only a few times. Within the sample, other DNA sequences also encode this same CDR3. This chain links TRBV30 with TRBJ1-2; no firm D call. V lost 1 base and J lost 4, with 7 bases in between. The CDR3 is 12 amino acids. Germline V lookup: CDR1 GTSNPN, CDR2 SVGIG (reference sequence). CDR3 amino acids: CAWSGGLYGYTF. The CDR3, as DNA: TGTGCCTGGAGTGGTGGGCTCTATGGCTACACCTTC.

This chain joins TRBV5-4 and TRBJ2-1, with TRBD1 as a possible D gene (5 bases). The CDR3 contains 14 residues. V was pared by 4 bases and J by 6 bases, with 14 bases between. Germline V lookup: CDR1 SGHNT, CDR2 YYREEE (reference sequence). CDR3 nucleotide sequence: TGTGCCAGCAGCCCCCCCACAGGACGCAATGAGCAGTTCTTC. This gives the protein CASSPPTGRNEQFF.

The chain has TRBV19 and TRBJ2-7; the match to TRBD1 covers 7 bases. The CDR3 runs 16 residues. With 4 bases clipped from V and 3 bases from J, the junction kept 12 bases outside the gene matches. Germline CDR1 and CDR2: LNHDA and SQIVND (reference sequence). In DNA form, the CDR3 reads TGTGCCAGTAGTAGAGGACGACAGGGAAGAGGCTACGAGCAGTACTTC. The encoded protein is CASSRGRQGRGYEQYF.

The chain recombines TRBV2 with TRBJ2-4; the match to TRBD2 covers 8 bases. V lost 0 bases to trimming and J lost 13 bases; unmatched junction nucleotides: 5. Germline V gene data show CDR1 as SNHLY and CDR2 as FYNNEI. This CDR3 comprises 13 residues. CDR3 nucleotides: TGTGCCAGCAGTGAAGCGCTTCGGGAGGGCCAGTACTTC. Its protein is CASSEALREGQYF.

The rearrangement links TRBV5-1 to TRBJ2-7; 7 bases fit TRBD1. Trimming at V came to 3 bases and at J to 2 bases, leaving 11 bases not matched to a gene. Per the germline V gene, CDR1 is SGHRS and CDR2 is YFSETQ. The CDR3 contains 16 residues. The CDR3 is CASSSGTADLAYEQYF. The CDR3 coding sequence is TGCGCCAGCAGCTCAGGGACAGCCGATCTGGCCTACGAGCAGTACTTC.

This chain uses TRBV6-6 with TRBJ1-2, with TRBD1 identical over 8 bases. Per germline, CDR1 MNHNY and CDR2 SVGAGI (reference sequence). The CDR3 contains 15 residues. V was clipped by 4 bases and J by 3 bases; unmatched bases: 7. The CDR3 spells CASSFGPDRDYGYTF. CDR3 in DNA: TGTGCCAGCAGTTTCGGGCCGGACAGGGACTATGGCTACACCTTC.

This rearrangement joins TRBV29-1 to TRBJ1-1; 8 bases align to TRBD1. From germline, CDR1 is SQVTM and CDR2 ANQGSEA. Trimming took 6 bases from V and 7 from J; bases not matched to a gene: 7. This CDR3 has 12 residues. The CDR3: CSVLTGDVEAFF. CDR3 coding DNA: TGCAGCGTCCTGACAGGGGACGTTGAAGCTTTCTTT.

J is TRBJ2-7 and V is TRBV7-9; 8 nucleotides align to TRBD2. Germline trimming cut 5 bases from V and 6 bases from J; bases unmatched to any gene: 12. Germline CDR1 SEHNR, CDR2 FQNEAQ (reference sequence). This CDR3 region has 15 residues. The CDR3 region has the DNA TGTGCCAGCAGCCCCCCGGGGGGGTTGGAGGGCGAGCAGTACTTC. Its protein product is CASSPPGGLEGEQYF. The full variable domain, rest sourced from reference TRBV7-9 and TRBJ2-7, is DTGVSQNPRHKITKRGQNVTFRCDPISEHNRLYWYRQTLGQGPEFLTYFQNEAQLEKSRLLSDRFSAERPKGSFSTLEIQRTEQGDSAMYLCASSPPGGLEGEQYFGPGTRLTVT.

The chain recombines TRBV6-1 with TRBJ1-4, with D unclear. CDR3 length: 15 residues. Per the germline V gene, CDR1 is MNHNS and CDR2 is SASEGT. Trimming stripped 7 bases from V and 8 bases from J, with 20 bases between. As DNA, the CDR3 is TGTGCCAGCAAAGGTCCCCTAGGACCGGGAGAAAAACTGTTTTTT. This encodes CASKGPLGPGEKLFF.

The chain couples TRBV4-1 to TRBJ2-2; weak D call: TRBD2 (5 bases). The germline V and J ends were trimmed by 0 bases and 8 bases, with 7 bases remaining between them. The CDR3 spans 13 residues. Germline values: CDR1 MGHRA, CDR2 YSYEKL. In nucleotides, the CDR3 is TGCGCCAGCAGCCAAGAGTGGAGGGGGGAGCTGTTTTTT. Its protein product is CASSQEWRGELFF.

CDR3 bases: TGTGCCAGCAGTCCTAGCGGGGGGGGAACAGATACGCAGTATTTT. Amino acids: CASSPSGGGTDTQYF. The chain carries TRBV2 and TRBJ2-3; 12 bases match TRBD2. The CDR3 sequence is 15 residues long. The ends lost 5 bases at V and 3 bases at J; junction bases unmatched: 3. The V gene's germline CDR1 is SNHLY and CDR2 FYNNEI.

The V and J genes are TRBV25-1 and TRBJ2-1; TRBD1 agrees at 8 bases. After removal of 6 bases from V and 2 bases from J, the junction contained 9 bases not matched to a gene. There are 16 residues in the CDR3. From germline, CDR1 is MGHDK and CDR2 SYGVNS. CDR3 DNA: TGTGCCAGCAGCATGATCCAGGGGGCCCCCTACAATGAGCAGTTCTTC. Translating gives CASSMIQGAPYNEQFF.

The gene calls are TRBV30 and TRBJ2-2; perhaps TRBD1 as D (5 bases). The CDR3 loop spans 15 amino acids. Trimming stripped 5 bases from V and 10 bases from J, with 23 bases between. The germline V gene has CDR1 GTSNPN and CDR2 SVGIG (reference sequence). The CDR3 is CAWGWAVPGFMELFF. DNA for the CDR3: TGTGCCTGGGGCTGGGCGGTGCCAGGGTTTATGGAGCTGTTTTTT.

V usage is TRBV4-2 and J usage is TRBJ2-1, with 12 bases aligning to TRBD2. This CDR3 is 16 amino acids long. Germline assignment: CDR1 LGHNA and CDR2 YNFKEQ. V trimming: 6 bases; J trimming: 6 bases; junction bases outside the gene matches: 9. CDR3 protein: CASRPGSTSGGNEQFF. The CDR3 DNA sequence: TGTGCCAGCAGACCGGGGTCGACTAGCGGGGGCAATGAGCAGTTCTTC.

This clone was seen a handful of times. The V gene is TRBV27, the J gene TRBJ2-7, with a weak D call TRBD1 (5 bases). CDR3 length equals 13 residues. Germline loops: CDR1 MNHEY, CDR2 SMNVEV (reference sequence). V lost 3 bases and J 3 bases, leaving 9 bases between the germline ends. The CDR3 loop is CASSFRTSYEQYF. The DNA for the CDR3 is TGTGCCAGCAGTTTTAGGACAAGCTACGAGCAGTACTTC.

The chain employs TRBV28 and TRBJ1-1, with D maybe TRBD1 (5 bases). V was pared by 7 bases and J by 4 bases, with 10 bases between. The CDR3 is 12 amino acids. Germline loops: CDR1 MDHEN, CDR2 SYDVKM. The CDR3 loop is CASTQRGTEAFF. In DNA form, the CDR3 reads TGTGCCAGCACCCAAAGGGGCACTGAAGCTTTCTTT.

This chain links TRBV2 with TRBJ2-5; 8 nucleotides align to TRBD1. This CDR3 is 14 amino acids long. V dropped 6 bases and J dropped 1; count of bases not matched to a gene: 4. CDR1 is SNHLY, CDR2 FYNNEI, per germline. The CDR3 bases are TGTGCCAGCAGCCTCGACAGGGGCCAAGAGACCCAGTACTTC. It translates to CASSLDRGQETQYF. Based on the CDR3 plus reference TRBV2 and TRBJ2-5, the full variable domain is EPEVTQTPSHQVTQMGQEVILRCVPISNHLYFYWYRQILGQKVEFLVSFYNNEISEKSEIFDDQFSVERPDGSNFTLKIRSTKLEDSAMYFCASSLDRGQETQYFGPGTRLLVL.

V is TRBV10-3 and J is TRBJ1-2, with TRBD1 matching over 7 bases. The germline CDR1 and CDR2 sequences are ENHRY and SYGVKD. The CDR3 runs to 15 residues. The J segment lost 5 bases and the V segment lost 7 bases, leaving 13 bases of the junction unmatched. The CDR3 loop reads CAITGQTGRGYGYTF. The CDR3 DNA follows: TGTGCCATCACGGGACAGACCGGACGAGGATATGGCTACACCTTC.

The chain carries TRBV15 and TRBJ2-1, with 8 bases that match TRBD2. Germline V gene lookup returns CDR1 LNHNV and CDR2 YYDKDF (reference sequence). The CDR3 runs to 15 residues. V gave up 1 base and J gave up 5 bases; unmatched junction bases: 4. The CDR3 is CATSRAGGSNNEQFF. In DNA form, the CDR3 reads TGTGCCACCAGCAGAGCGGGAGGGTCTAACAATGAGCAGTTCTTC.

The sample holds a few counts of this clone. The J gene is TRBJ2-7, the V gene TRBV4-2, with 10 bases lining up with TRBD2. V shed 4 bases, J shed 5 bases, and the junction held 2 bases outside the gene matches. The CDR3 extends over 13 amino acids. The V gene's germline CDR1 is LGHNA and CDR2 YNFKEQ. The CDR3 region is CASSPGLANEQYF. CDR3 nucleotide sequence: TGTGCCAGCAGCCCGGGACTAGCGAACGAGCAGTACTTC.

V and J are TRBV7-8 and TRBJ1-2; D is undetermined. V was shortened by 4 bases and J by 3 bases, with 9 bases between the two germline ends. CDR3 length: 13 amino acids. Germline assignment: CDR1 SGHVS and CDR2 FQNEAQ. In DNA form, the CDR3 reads TGTGCCAGCAGCTCCCACGCGTACTATGGCTACACCTTC. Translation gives CASSSHAYYGYTF.

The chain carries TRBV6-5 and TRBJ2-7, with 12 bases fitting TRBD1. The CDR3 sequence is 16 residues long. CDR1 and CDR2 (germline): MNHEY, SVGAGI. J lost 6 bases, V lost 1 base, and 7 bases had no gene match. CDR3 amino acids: CASSYWAGTGGIEQYF. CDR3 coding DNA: TGTGCCAGCAGTTACTGGGCCGGGACAGGGGGCATCGAGCAGTACTTC.